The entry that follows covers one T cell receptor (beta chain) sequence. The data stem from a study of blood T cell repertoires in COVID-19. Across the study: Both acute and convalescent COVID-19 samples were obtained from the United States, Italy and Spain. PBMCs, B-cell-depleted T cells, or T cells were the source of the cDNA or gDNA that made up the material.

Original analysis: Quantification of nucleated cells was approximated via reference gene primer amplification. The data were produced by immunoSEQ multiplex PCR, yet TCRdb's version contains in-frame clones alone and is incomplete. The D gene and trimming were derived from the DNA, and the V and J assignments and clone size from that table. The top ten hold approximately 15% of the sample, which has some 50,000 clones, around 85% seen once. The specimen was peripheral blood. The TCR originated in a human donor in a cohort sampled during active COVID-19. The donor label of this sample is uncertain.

The CDR3: CASSLGQAGGQSTDTQYF. CDR3 sequence (DNA): TGTGCCAGCAGCTTAGGTCAAGCGGGGGGTCAGAGCACAGATACGCAGTATTTT. V usage is TRBV7-3 and J usage is TRBJ2-3, with 9 nucleotides matching TRBD2. V dropped 2 bases and J dropped 0; count of bases not matched to a gene: 9. CDR1 is SGHTA and CDR2 is FQGTGA in the germline V gene. The CDR3 covers 18 residues.